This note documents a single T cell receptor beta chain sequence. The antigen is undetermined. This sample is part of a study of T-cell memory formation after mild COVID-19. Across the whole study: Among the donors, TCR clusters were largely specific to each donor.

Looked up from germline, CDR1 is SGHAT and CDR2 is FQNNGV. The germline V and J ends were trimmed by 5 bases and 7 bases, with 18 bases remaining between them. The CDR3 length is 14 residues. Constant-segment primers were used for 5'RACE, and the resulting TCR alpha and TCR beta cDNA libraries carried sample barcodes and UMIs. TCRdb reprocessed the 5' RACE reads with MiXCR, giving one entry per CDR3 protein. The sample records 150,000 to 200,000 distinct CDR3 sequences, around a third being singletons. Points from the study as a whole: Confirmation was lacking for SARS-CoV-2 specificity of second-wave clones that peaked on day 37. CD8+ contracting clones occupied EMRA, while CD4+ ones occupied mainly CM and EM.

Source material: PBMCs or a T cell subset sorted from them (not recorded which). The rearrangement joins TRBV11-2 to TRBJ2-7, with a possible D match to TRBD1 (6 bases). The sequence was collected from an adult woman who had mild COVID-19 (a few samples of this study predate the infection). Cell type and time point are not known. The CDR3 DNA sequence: TGTGCCAGCAGCGCACCGGGACACGGGCTGGAGCAGTACTTC. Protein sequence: CASSAPGHGLEQYF.